This TCR beta chain was retrieved from a study of molecular identifiers for immune sequencing clone quantification. TCRdb independently ran MiXCR on the PCR reads; one entry per CDR3 protein. The sample includes over 600,000 distinct CDR3 sequences, about 20% of them seen just once. This CDR3 comprises 16 residues. V lost 6 bases and J lost 3; bases outside the gene matches: 11. Germline V gene data show CDR1 as MNHEY and CDR2 as SMNVEV (reference sequence). This TCR came from a human donor in good health. Some libraries in this study had Jurkat cell RNA spiked in. Source material: naive CD8+ T cells from blood, with Jurkat cell RNA spiked in. Subset given: FACS-sorted CD8+CD4-CCR7+CD45RA+ naive T cells. J is TRBJ2-1 and V is TRBV27; 7 bases are shared with TRBD2. The CDR3 nucleotides are TGTGCCAGCAGCCCTATGAGCGGGAAAGGCTACAATGAGCAGTTCTTC. This gives the protein CASSPMSGKGYNEQFF.